This TCR beta chain stems from a study of T and B cells in COVID-19 patients. This clonotype was observed a few times. Its target is unknown. The CDR3 runs 14 residues. CDR1 MRHNA and CDR2 SNTAGT come from the germline V gene. Trimming pared 0 bases from V and 8 bases from J, leaving 12 bases between. TRB was amplified from approximately 250-480 ng of blood genomic DNA. Multiplex PCR with BIOMED2 TRB-A/B primer pools amplified TRB rearrangements. TCRdb re-analysed the multiplex PCR reads in MiXCR, keeping a single row per CDR3 protein. Among 15,000 to 20,000 distinct CDR3 sequences listed, about 36% were seen once. Overall study findings and caveats: At recovery TRB diversity and richness exceeded healthy donors, after highly clonal active COVID-19 repertoires. Blood from mildly ill patients while symptomatic, and early samples from severe cases, were scarce.

Sequenced input: blood. This receptor was identified in a human donor with active COVID-19. The V gene is TRBV6-4, the J gene TRBJ2-3, with D unresolved. CDR3 DNA: TGTGCCAGCAGTGACTCTGAGTTAGCCGGTACGCAGTATTTT. Amino acid sequence: CASSDSELAGTQYF.